These T cell receptor beta chains were read from a single sample in a study of blood T cell repertoires in COVID-19. Assay used: immunoSEQ multiplex PCR; TCRdb lists only in-frame clones, some missing. The repertoire includes 150,000 to 200,000 clones, roughly four fifths of them detected once, and more than 9.5% sits in the top ten. The sequenced sample consisted of peripheral blood. These receptors originate from a man aged 55 to 70 with active or convalescent COVID-19. Both conserved end residues are part of each CDR3. The D gene is left open where the match is weak. Size is stated for part of the rows, as once, few or many counts, or as a class when the clone is expanded.

d_call: .; j_call: TRBJ1-1; clone_size: .; v_call: TRBV29-1; cdr3_aa: CSYQGILNTEAFF; cdr3_nt: TGCAGCTATCAGGGGATTTTAAACACTGAAGCTTTCTTT
d_call: TRBD2; j_call: TRBJ2-1; clone_size: .; v_call: TRBV11-2; cdr3_aa: CASSFIGEGLLF; cdr3_nt: TGTGCCAGCAGCTTTATTGGGGAGGGCCTTCTCTTC
d_call: .; j_call: TRBJ2-2; clone_size: .; v_call: TRBV19; cdr3_aa: CASIPGRAGTGELFF; cdr3_nt: TGTGCCAGTATCCCGGGCAGGGCGGGGACCGGGGAGCTGTTTTTT
d_call: TRBD1; j_call: TRBJ1-5; clone_size: once; v_call: TRBV5-6; cdr3_aa: CASSSHRGQLPQHF; cdr3_nt: TGTGCCAGCAGCTCCCACAGGGGGCAACTGCCCCAGCATTTT
d_call: TRBD1; j_call: TRBJ2-3; clone_size: .; v_call: TRBV6-5; cdr3_aa: CASSLRQGTTDTQYF; cdr3_nt: TGTGCCAGCTCCCTCCGACAGGGGACGACAGATACGCAGTATTTT
d_call: .; j_call: TRBJ1-6; clone_size: .; v_call: TRBV25-1; cdr3_aa: CASSESDSYSYNSPLHF; cdr3_nt: TGTGCCAGCAGTGAATCAGACAGCTACTCCTATAATTCACCCCTCCACTTT
d_call: .; j_call: TRBJ2-2; clone_size: .; v_call: TRBV5-4; cdr3_aa: CASSLDSNSWNTGELFF; cdr3_nt: TGTGCCAGCAGCTTGGATTCAAACAGCTGGAACACCGGGGAGCTGTTTTTT
d_call: .; j_call: TRBJ2-1; clone_size: .; v_call: TRBV7-9; cdr3_aa: CASSSGLDEQFF; cdr3_nt: TGTGCCAGCAGCTCTGGGCTCGATGAGCAGTTCTTC
d_call: TRBD2; j_call: TRBJ2-6; clone_size: .; v_call: TRBV4-2; cdr3_aa: CASSLGGLAASSGANVLTF; cdr3_nt: TGTGCCAGCAGCTTAGGGGGACTAGCGGCTTCCTCTGGGGCCAACGTCCTGACTTTC
d_call: TRBD1; j_call: TRBJ2-5; clone_size: .; v_call: TRBV18; cdr3_aa: CASSLKRTGSGTQYF; cdr3_nt: TGTGCCAGCTCACTTAAGAGGACAGGATCAGGGACCCAGTACTTC
d_call: TRBD1; j_call: TRBJ1-5; clone_size: .; v_call: TRBV7-9; cdr3_aa: CASSGQGNNQPQHF; cdr3_nt: TGTGCCAGCAGCGGACAGGGAAACAATCAGCCCCAGCATTTT
d_call: TRBD2; j_call: TRBJ2-2; clone_size: .; v_call: TRBV7-3; cdr3_aa: CASSLGVVGGGPVGELFF; cdr3_nt: TGTGCCAGCAGCTTAGGTGTTGTTGGCGGGGGGCCGGTCGGGGAGCTGTTTTTT
d_call: TRBD2; j_call: TRBJ2-7; clone_size: .; v_call: TRBV5-1; cdr3_aa: CASSLVGLATTYEQYF; cdr3_nt: TGCGCCAGCAGCTTGGTGGGACTAGCGACAACCTACGAGCAGTACTTC
d_call: .; j_call: TRBJ1-2; clone_size: .; v_call: TRBV19; cdr3_aa: CASTQGSPDYGYTF; cdr3_nt: TGTGCCAGTACTCAGGGCAGCCCAGACTATGGCTACACCTTC
d_call: TRBD1; j_call: TRBJ2-7; clone_size: .; v_call: TRBV11-2; cdr3_aa: CASSLVGAGTGTYEQYF; cdr3_nt: TGTGCCAGCAGCTTAGTAGGGGCCGGGACAGGAACCTACGAGCAGTACTTC
d_call: .; j_call: TRBJ1-2; clone_size: .; v_call: TRBV4-2; cdr3_aa: CASSQDPENYGYTF; cdr3_nt: TGTGCCAGCAGCCAAGACCCAGAAAACTATGGCTACACCTTC
d_call: TRBD1; j_call: TRBJ2-1; clone_size: .; v_call: TRBV10-3; cdr3_aa: CAIRPGQGGNEQFF; cdr3_nt: TGTGCCATCAGGCCGGGACAGGGGGGCAATGAGCAGTTCTTC
d_call: .; j_call: TRBJ1-1; clone_size: once; v_call: TRBV5-4; cdr3_aa: CASSPQGMNTEAFF; cdr3_nt: TGTGCCAGCAGCCCTCAGGGAATGAACACTGAAGCTTTCTTT
d_call: TRBD2; j_call: TRBJ2-4; clone_size: .; v_call: TRBV10-3; cdr3_aa: CAISESGGSQNIQYF; cdr3_nt: TGTGCCATCAGTGAGTCGGGGGGGTCCCAAAACATTCAGTACTTC
d_call: .; j_call: TRBJ2-7; clone_size: .; v_call: TRBV5-1; cdr3_aa: CASSEDPTGKYEQYF; cdr3_nt: TGCGCCAGCAGCGAAGACCCGACTGGAAAATACGAGCAGTACTTC
d_call: .; j_call: TRBJ1-6; clone_size: .; v_call: TRBV25-1; cdr3_aa: CASSVVSNSPLHF; cdr3_nt: TGTGCCAGCAGTGTAGTCTCTAATTCACCCCTCCACTTT
d_call: TRBD1; j_call: TRBJ1-1; clone_size: .; v_call: TRBV19; cdr3_aa: CASSRQGANTEAFF; cdr3_nt: TGTGCCAGTAGCCGACAGGGGGCCAACACTGAAGCTTTCTTT
d_call: .; j_call: TRBJ1-2; clone_size: .; v_call: TRBV3-1/TRBV3-2; cdr3_aa: CASSVQGGYTF; cdr3_nt: TGTGCCAGCAGCGTACAGGGAGGCTACACCTTC
d_call: TRBD2; j_call: TRBJ2-7; clone_size: .; v_call: TRBV10-3; cdr3_aa: CAISDLLAGEPKRYEQYF; cdr3_nt: TGTGCCATCAGTGACCTCCTAGCGGGAGAACCGAAGAGATACGAGCAGTACTTC
d_call: .; j_call: TRBJ1-1; clone_size: few; v_call: TRBV27; cdr3_aa: CASMRAPMNTEAFF; cdr3_nt: TGTGCCAGCATGAGGGCGCCGATGAACACTGAAGCTTTCTTT
d_call: TRBD1; j_call: TRBJ1-5; clone_size: .; v_call: TRBV6-2/TRBV6-3; cdr3_aa: CASNPDRGGYQPQHF; cdr3_nt: TGTGCCAGCAACCCCGACAGGGGCGGTTATCAGCCCCAGCATTTT
d_call: .; j_call: TRBJ1-5; clone_size: .; v_call: TRBV5-6; cdr3_aa: CASSLYFGKASNQPQHF; cdr3_nt: TGTGCCAGCAGCTTGTACTTCGGGAAAGCAAGCAATCAGCCCCAGCATTTT
d_call: .; j_call: TRBJ2-7; clone_size: .; v_call: TRBV28; cdr3_aa: CASSFQAGEQYF; cdr3_nt: TGTGCCAGCAGTTTTCAGGCTGGCGAGCAGTACTTC
d_call: .; j_call: TRBJ1-2; clone_size: few; v_call: TRBV4-2; cdr3_aa: CASSQDGQIYGYTF; cdr3_nt: TGTGCCAGCAGCCAAGATGGACAGATCTATGGCTACACCTTC
d_call: .; j_call: TRBJ1-4; clone_size: .; v_call: TRBV7-2; cdr3_aa: CASSLWSQANEKLFF; cdr3_nt: TGTGCCAGCAGCTTATGGTCTCAGGCTAATGAAAAACTGTTTTTT
d_call: TRBD2; j_call: TRBJ2-7; clone_size: .; v_call: TRBV5-1; cdr3_aa: CASSGTSGSVEQYF; cdr3_nt: TGCGCCAGCAGCGGGACTAGCGGGAGCGTCGAGCAGTACTTC
d_call: .; j_call: TRBJ2-7; clone_size: .; v_call: TRBV10-3; cdr3_aa: CATTDSQSYEQYF; cdr3_nt: TGTGCCACGACAGACTCCCAATCTTACGAGCAGTACTTC
d_call: .; j_call: TRBJ1-4; clone_size: .; v_call: TRBV28; cdr3_aa: CASSLRGVKEKLFF; cdr3_nt: TGTGCCAGCAGTCTCCGGGGGGTTAAGGAAAAACTGTTTTTT
d_call: .; j_call: TRBJ2-3; clone_size: few; v_call: TRBV7-9; cdr3_aa: CASSLAGIRDTQYF; cdr3_nt: TGTGCCAGCAGCTTGGCCGGGATCCGAGATACGCAGTATTTT
d_call: TRBD2; j_call: TRBJ2-3; clone_size: .; v_call: TRBV10-1; cdr3_aa: CASSTRTSGKNLDTQYF; cdr3_nt: TGCGCCAGCAGTACTAGGACTAGCGGGAAGAACTTAGATACGCAGTATTTT
d_call: TRBD1; j_call: TRBJ1-2; clone_size: .; v_call: TRBV7-9; cdr3_aa: CARGGQVYSYGYTF; cdr3_nt: TGTGCCAGGGGGGGACAGGTGTACTCCTATGGCTACACCTTC
d_call: TRBD1; j_call: TRBJ2-5; clone_size: .; v_call: TRBV27; cdr3_aa: CASSLRPTGGGEETQYF; cdr3_nt: TGTGCCAGCAGTTTACGACCTACAGGGGGCGGGGAAGAGACCCAGTACTTC